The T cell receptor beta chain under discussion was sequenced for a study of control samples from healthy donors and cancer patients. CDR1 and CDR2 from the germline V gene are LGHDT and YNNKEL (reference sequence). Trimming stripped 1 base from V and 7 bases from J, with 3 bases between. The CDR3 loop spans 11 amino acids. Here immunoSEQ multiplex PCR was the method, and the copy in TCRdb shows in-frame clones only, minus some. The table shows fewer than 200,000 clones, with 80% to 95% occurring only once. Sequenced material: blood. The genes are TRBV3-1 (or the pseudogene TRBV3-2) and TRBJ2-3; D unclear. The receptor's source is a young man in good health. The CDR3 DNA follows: TGTGCCAGCAGCCAAGGACATACGCAGTATTTT. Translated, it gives CASSQGHTQYF.